Listed below are T cell receptor beta chains from one sample, sequenced in a study of CD8+ T cells in alopecia areata. TCRdb's table, derived via immunoSEQ multiplex PCR, lists solely in-frame clones and lacks some. The sample holds roughly 230,000 clones, 43% seen once. Sequencing was performed on CD4+ T cells sorted from blood, taken at roughly week 38, from a patient treated with tofacitinib. The receptor source for this set is a human donor with alopecia areata. CDR3s include the opening cysteine and the closing phenylalanine or tryptophan. The D gene is left open where the match is weak. Not every row has a clone size; where given, it reads once, few, many or a size class.

J gene	clone size	D gene	V gene	CDR3 DNA	CDR3 protein
TRBJ1-1	few	TRBD1	TRBV29-1	TGCAGCGTAGGGGACAGGGCGGGCACTGAAGCTTTCTTT	CSVGDRAGTEAFF
TRBJ1-5	few	-	TRBV4-1	TGCGCCAGCAGCCAGGACCTCGGTGGGGGCAATCAGCCCCAGCATTTT	CASSQDLGGGNQPQHF
TRBJ1-5	few	-	TRBV5-1	TGCGCCAGCAGCTTGACTACAGGGAGAGGGCAGCCCCAGCATTTT	CASSLTTGRGQPQHF
TRBJ1-1	-	-	TRBV9	TGTGCCAGCAGCCCCCGGGGGAACATGAACACTGAAGCTTTCTTT	CASSPRGNMNTEAFF
TRBJ2-1	-	-	TRBV29-1	TGCAGCGGGACTATTTCCTACAATGAGCAGTTCTTC	CSGTISYNEQFF
TRBJ2-3	-	TRBD2	TRBV5-1	TGCGCCAGCAGCTTGTTCAGCGGGAGAACAGATACGCAGTATTTT	CASSLFSGRTDTQYF
TRBJ1-2	-	TRBD1	TRBV14	TGTGCCAGCAGCGCCCAGACAGGGGATGGCTACACCTTC	CASSAQTGDGYTF
TRBJ2-3	few	-	TRBV29-1	TGCAGCGTTGAAGGGCCCAGGGATACGCAGTATTTT	CSVEGPRDTQYF
TRBJ2-6	-	TRBD2	TRBV6-1	TGTGCCAGCAGTGAGAGGACTAGCGGAAAAAGCTCTGGGGCCAACGTCCTGACTTTC	CASSERTSGKSSGANVLTF
TRBJ1-2	-	TRBD1	TRBV9	TGTGCCAGCAGCGCCCGGACAGGCTTCGGCTATGGCTACACCTTC	CASSARTGFGYGYTF
TRBJ2-5	few	TRBD2	TRBV29-1	TGCAGCGTTGAGGGCAGGGAGGGACAAGAGACCCAGTACTTC	CSVEGREGQETQYF
TRBJ2-7	-	-	TRBV6-1	TGTGCCAGCAGGCCCGGGTTCTCCTACGAGCAGTACTTC	CASRPGFSYEQYF
TRBJ1-5	-	-	TRBV7-2	TGTGCCAGCAGCGAGGGGACGGTCTTCAATCAGCCCCAGCATTTT	CASSEGTVFNQPQHF
TRBJ2-3	-	-	TRBV11-3	TGTGCCAGCAGCCAGCTCGGAGGGGCAGATACGCAGTATTTT	CASSQLGGADTQYF
TRBJ2-2	-	-	TRBV6-5	TGTGCCAGCGGGGCGGGGAGGACCGGGGAGCTGTTTTTT	CASGAGRTGELFF
TRBJ2-1	-	-	TRBV9	TGTGCCAGCAGCGTAGTGGGCAGGGATACCTACAATGAGCAGTTCTTC	CASSVVGRDTYNEQFF
TRBJ2-1	few	TRBD2	TRBV5-1	TGCGCCAGCAGATTGGAGGTGTCTAGCGGATACAATGAGCAGTTCTTC	CASRLEVSSGYNEQFF
TRBJ1-3	-	-	TRBV5-1	TGCGCCAGCAGCCCGGGAAATCGGAACGGAAACACCATATATTTT	CASSPGNRNGNTIYF
TRBJ1-2	-	-	TRBV27	TGTGCCAGCAGTCCTCACGGGGGCCTCTATGGCTACACCTTC	CASSPHGGLYGYTF
TRBJ1-1	-	TRBD1	TRBV6-5	TGTGCCAGCAGTTACTCCCCTAAAAGACAGGGAGCTTTCTTT	CASSYSPKRQGAFF
TRBJ1-5	-	-	TRBV29-1	TGCAGCGTTGCTGTGGCAGGGGGCAATCAGCCCCAGCATTTT	CSVAVAGGNQPQHF
TRBJ2-1	few	-	TRBV11-3	TGTGCCAGCAGCGTTGGAACGCCGGAGGGGGGTGAGCAGTTCTTC	CASSVGTPEGGEQFF
TRBJ2-7	-	TRBD2	TRBV4-1	TGCGCCAGCAGCCATCCGACTAGCGGGAGGGGTGAGCAGTACTTC	CASSHPTSGRGEQYF
TRBJ1-3	-	-	TRBV7-6	TGTGCCAGCAGCTTAGGCGGGCTCCGATCATCTGGAAACACCATATATTTT	CASSLGGLRSSGNTIYF
TRBJ2-3	-	-	TRBV27	TGTGCCAGCAACTCGAGGGATACGCAGTATTTT	CASNSRDTQYF
TRBJ2-1	-	TRBD2	TRBV29-1	TGCAGCGCCGCGAAGTCTAGCGGAAGGAACCAGCAGTTCTTC	CSAAKSSGRNQQFF
TRBJ2-2	-	TRBD1	TRBV27	TGTGCCAGCAGTTTGCGCCGGACAGGGCACGGCACCGGGGAGCTGTTTTTT	CASSLRRTGHGTGELFF
TRBJ2-4	-	TRBD2	TRBV5-6	TGTGCCAGCAGCTTGGGGACTAGCTGGAACATTCAGTACTTC	CASSLGTSWNIQYF
TRBJ1-5	-	-	TRBV10-3	TGTGCCATCAGTGACTCCAGGAGTCAGCCCCAGCATTTT	CAISDSRSQPQHF
TRBJ2-1	-	TRBD1	TRBV14	TGTGCCAGCAGCCAGACCGGGACAGAGGGTGAGCAGTTCTTC	CASSQTGTEGEQFF
TRBJ2-2	few	-	TRBV6-6	TGTGCCAGCAGTTATCGGAGCTCGGGCACCGGGGAGCTGTTTTTT	CASSYRSSGTGELFF